The clone carrying this T cell receptor beta chain was recorded many times. The antigen remains unidentified. V was pared by 9 bases and J by 7 bases, with 9 bases between. The CDR3 extends over 10 amino acids. As for time point: healthy volunteer bleed at 6 weeks. The starting material, unfractionated whole blood, was used for total RNA extraction. The sample belongs to a study of human T cells and chemical hapten exposure. Study at large: Across samples, TCR yields varied, mostly owing to small differences in pooled library volumes.

TCRdb recomputed calls from the RACE reads with MiXCR, one row per CDR3 protein. This sample yields some 65,000 distinct CDR3 sequences, of which under 7.5% are seen a single time; about 3.4% belongs to the top ten. General observations from the study: DPC sensitization did not alter TCRs above 1 in 1000 frequency.

Material for sequencing was whole blood. The chain carries TRBV12-3 or TRBV12-4 and TRBJ1-1, with D tentatively TRBD1 (6 bases). The receptor was derived from a female donor in good health. Some clones in this sample may be carry-over from other donors' samples. Here the CDR3 reads CASSGVEAFF. The CDR3 coding sequence is TGTGCCAGTTCAGGGGTTGAAGCTTTCTTT.